These T cell receptor beta chains were read from a single sample in a study of blood T cells in healthy people across ages. Using its own MiXCR run on the 5' RACE reads, TCRdb lists one record per CDR3 protein. The data hold 850,000 to 1,100,000 distinct CDR3 sequences, with approximately 38% observed a single time. Sequenced sample: blood. The source of these receptors is a man younger than 30 in good health. CDR3s include the opening cysteine and the closing phenylalanine or tryptophan. Fields, in order: V gene, J gene, CDR3 length, CDR3 protein.

v_call: TRBV12-3/TRBV12-4
j_call: TRBJ2-3
cdr3_length: 11
cdr3_aa: CASGWSSTRYF

v_call: TRBV4-1
j_call: TRBJ2-2
cdr3_length: 15
cdr3_aa: CASSQDSRNTAELFF

v_call: TRBV6-5
j_call: TRBJ1-1
cdr3_length: 14
cdr3_aa: CASSLRRGRAEAFF

v_call: TRBV6-2/TRBV6-3
j_call: TRBJ1-2
cdr3_length: 14
cdr3_aa: CASRRTGGKYGYTF

v_call: TRBV12-3/TRBV12-4
j_call: TRBJ2-6
cdr3_length: 15
cdr3_aa: CASSPTASGANVLTF

v_call: TRBV6-6
j_call: TRBJ2-7
cdr3_length: 14
cdr3_aa: CASRLDREDYEQYF

v_call: TRBV20-1
j_call: TRBJ1-2
cdr3_length: 16
cdr3_aa: CSARALPTRFNYGYTF

v_call: TRBV7-6
j_call: NA
cdr3_length: 14
cdr3_aa: CASSLRAGKETQYF

v_call: TRBV2
j_call: TRBJ2-1
cdr3_length: 14
cdr3_aa: CASGAVTGLNEQFF

v_call: TRBV28
j_call: TRBJ1-2
cdr3_length: 17
cdr3_aa: CASSLNYEGTVWYGYTF

v_call: TRBV13
j_call: TRBJ1-2
cdr3_length: 14
cdr3_aa: CASSLGRAAYGYTF

v_call: TRBV7-9
j_call: TRBJ2-4
cdr3_length: 16
cdr3_aa: CASSPRDGIAKNIQYF

v_call: TRBV6-1
j_call: TRBJ1-1
cdr3_length: 14
cdr3_aa: CASSEAGARTEAFF

v_call: TRBV24-1
j_call: TRBJ1-5
cdr3_length: 14
cdr3_aa: CATSDVSSRQPQHF

v_call: TRBV20-1
j_call: TRBJ2-5
cdr3_length: 15
cdr3_aa: CSARGRTEGSETQYF

v_call: TRBV7-2
j_call: TRBJ2-1
cdr3_length: 15
cdr3_aa: CASSFDRGRPNEQFF

v_call: TRBV7-3
j_call: TRBJ2-5
cdr3_length: 16
cdr3_aa: CASSLSPSGGTQTQYF